The entry that follows covers one T cell receptor (beta chain) sequence. The sample originates from a study of blood T cell repertoires in COVID-19. Across the whole study: PBMCs, B-cell-depleted T cells, or T cells provided the cDNA or gDNA that made up the material.

The CDR3 is made up of 15 amino acids. J lost 1 base, V lost 0 bases, and 3 bases had no gene match. Germline V gene sequence: CDR1 MNHEY, CDR2 SVGAGI. Source study methods: Amplifying reference gene primers gave estimates of nucleated cell counts. TCRdb keeps only in-frame clones here, not all; method: immunoSEQ multiplex PCR. V and J calls and clone size follow that table, whereas D and trimming were derived from the DNA. Of around 100,000 clones listed, more than 85% were seen once; the top ten hold over 2%. This chain joins TRBV6-5 and TRBJ2-7, with 7 bases aligning to TRBD1. The sequence derives from a man aged 50-59 years with active COVID-19. The sample was peripheral blood. CDR3 amino acids: CASSYSGQTSYEQYF. The CDR3 DNA reads TGTGCCAGCAGTTACTCGGGACAGACATCCTACGAGCAGTACTTC.